This entry lists 8 T cell receptor beta chains sequenced from one sample in a study of blood T cell repertoires in COVID-19. The table came from immunoSEQ multiplex PCR; TCRdb's copy has only in-frame clones and leaves some out. The table has approximately 160,000 clones, around 83% seen once. Source material: PBMCs or T cells enriched from blood (not recorded which). These receptors came from a woman aged 50 to 60 in a cohort exposed to, infected with or recovered from COVID-19 (not recorded which).

The chain is built from TRBV2 and TRBJ2-7; TRBD2 might be the D (6 bases). V was trimmed by 8 bases and J by 0 bases, leaving 17 bases between them. The CDR3 extends over 15 amino acids. Germline CDR1 and CDR2: SNHLY and FYNNEI. This CDR3 reads CASGRDGSASYEQYF. In nucleotides, the CDR3 is TGTGCCAGCGGGCGGGACGGATCGGCCTCCTACGAGCAGTACTTC.

This clone was counted between two and nine times. The V call is TRBV2, the J call TRBJ2-2, with D possibly being TRBD2 (5 bases). The ends were cut back, 2 bases at V and 6 bases at J, with 7 bases in the middle. Germline V gene sequence: CDR1 SNHLY, CDR2 FYNNEI. The CDR3 has 13 residues. This chain's CDR3 is CASSEQAAGELFF. The CDR3, as DNA: TGTGCCAGCAGTGAACAAGCGGCCGGGGAGCTGTTTTTT. The full variable domain, its missing parts supplied by reference TRBV2 and TRBJ2-2, is EPEVTQTPSHQVTQMGQEVILRCVPISNHLYFYWYRQILGQKVEFLVSFYNNEISEKSEIFDDQFSVERPDGSNFTLKIRSTKLEDSAMYFCASSEQAAGELFFGEGSRLTVL.

The chain combines TRBV11-2 with TRBJ2-7; 8 bases fit TRBD1. J lost 2 bases, V lost 3 bases, and 3 bases had no gene match. The CDR3 sequence is 14 residues long. Germline V gene data show CDR1 as SGHAT and CDR2 as FQNNGV. CDR3 amino acids: CASSFDRGPYEQYF. The CDR3 DNA sequence: TGTGCCAGCAGCTTCGACAGGGGTCCCTACGAGCAGTACTTC.

The V call is TRBV4-3, the J call TRBJ2-7, with a possible D match to TRBD2 (5 bases). V was cut by 2 bases and J by 3 bases, with 14 bases left in between. This CDR3 contains 15 residues. Germline V gene sequence: CDR1 LGHNA, CDR2 YSLEER. CDR3: CASSQTGSSDYEQYF. As DNA, the CDR3 is TGCGCCAGCAGCCAAACGGGATCGTCCGACTACGAGCAGTACTTC.

The chain joins TRBV5-1 to TRBJ2-3; 14 positions match TRBD2. The ends lost 3 bases at V and 3 bases at J; junction bases unmatched: 3. The CDR3 length is 16 residues. Per germline, CDR1 SGHRS and CDR2 YFSETQ. The CDR3 reads CASSSGLAGVTDTQYF. CDR3 in DNA: TGCGCCAGCAGCTCGGGACTAGCGGGGGTTACAGATACGCAGTATTTT.

The CDR3 loop reads CATGTSGGSSTDTQYF. In DNA form, the CDR3 reads TGTGCCACGGGGACTAGCGGGGGAAGTAGCACAGATACGCAGTATTTT. V gene TRBV24-1 combines with J gene TRBJ2-3, with TRBD2 matching 14 bases. V was pared by 10 bases and J by 0 bases, with 5 bases of the junction left unmatched. The germline CDR1 and CDR2 sequences are KGHDR and SFDVKD. This CDR3 is 16 amino acids long.

This chain uses TRBV2 with TRBJ2-3; 10 bases fit TRBD1. Per the germline V gene, CDR1 is SNHLY and CDR2 is FYNNEI. This CDR3 has 15 amino acids. Trimming cost V 6 bases and J 0 bases; bases outside gene matches: 3. The CDR3: CASSDRGRSTDTQYF. The CDR3 DNA reads TGTGCCAGCAGCGACAGGGGGCGTAGCACAGATACGCAGTATTTT.

V and J are TRBV28 and TRBJ1-3, with 9 bases identical to TRBD1. The V gene's germline CDR1 is MDHEN and CDR2 SYDVKM. This CDR3 region has 17 residues. Trimming cost V 4 bases and J 1 base; bases outside gene matches: 8. The DNA of the CDR3 is TGTGCCAGCAGTTGGAGGGACAGGGCTTTTTCTGGAAACACCATATATTTT. It codes for CASSWRDRAFSGNTIYF.